This section outlines one TCR beta chain sequence together with its context. Its antigen has not been determined. Mouse gene names and germline sequences are used here. The read finishes 1 residue shy of the CDR3 end, and the germline J gene is used to complete it. The time point label of this sample denotes: mouse harvest day 7 after allogeneic transplant. Mouse grafts combined 10^7 T-cell-depleted bone marrow cells with 10^6 splenic CD5+ T cells, given via tail vein injection. To model GVHD in mice, a major MHC-mismatch B6 (H2b) into BALB/c (H2d) model was used, and tissues were profiled at day 7 or 14. Mouse tissues and retro-orbital blood were harvested on day 7 or 14 post-transplant using separate sterile tools per animal; livers were flushed beforehand. Before genomic DNA isolation with the DNeasy Blood & Tissue Kit, mouse tissues were minced using razor blades in buffered saline. This entry belongs to a study of tissue T cells after allogeneic stem cell transplantation (dated by TCRdb to between 2021 and 2023). For the study in its entirety: The study profiled TCR beta repertoires in many tissues obtained from research autopsies of patients with and without GVHD, and also in mouse models of GVHD. The human arm was conducted as a prospective observational study, and neither blinding nor randomization was performed.

As encoded in the germline V gene, CDR1 is NNHDY while CDR2 is SYVADS. Trimming at the junction amounts to 5 bases on V and 3 bases on J, and the germline ends lie 9 bases apart. From its cysteine to its phenylalanine, the CDR3 spans 12 amino acids. The 33 bases shown cover part of the CDR3, and their frame starts at base 1. What the authors observed across the whole study: The patient cohort was small and varied clinically, and sampling depth was recognized as a limitation. Only a few T cell clones appeared in more than one patient, yet motif-based clustering showed tissue-specific repertoire signatures that were shared between patients. In both patients and mice, T cells from blood and spleen picked up only a limited part of the TCR repertoire that was detected in tissues. Which tissue TCRs were alloreactive or antigen-specific was not determined in the study, and some clones might have been persisting host cells. Within patients, how anatomically similar the tissues were was a key factor in shaping TCR repertoire composition, regardless of disease or transplant status.

The method was the immunoSEQ multiplex PCR assay. TCRbeta CDR3 sequencing was performed at survey depth by Adaptive Biotechnologies, and CDR3 sequences, V/J genes, productive frequency and template counts were reported. TCR beta CDR3 regions were amplified from genomic DNA instead of RNA. From the authors' description of their analysis: Jensen-Shannon divergence served to quantify pairwise repertoire overlap between tissues, with 0 meaning identical and 1 meaning complete divergence. Tissues were grouped by single-linkage agglomerative hierarchical clustering of pairwise JSD values, and the clustering results were shown as dendrograms. GLIPH2 was run on all patient samples with simulation_depth 1000, kmer_min_depth 3, cdr3_length_cutoff 8, keeping groups with more than two unique CDR3s. A standardized tissue-overlap score extrapolated Jaccard GLIPH-group overlap across patients to a standard repertoire size of 1000 clones. Linear mixed-effect models, with tissue included as a fixed effect and individual included as a random effect, were used to assess associations of diversity with clinical or experimental variables. TCRdb mirrors the immuneACCESS table, restricted to in-frame sequences. Some clones are absent from its copies; in checked studies, under half trace to an unresolved V gene, and the reason for the others is unknown. The DNA was the basis for D and trimming; V, J and clone size are from that table. The sample records 2,500 to 3,000 clones, about 55% of which are singletons. Of the sample, about 31% falls within the top ten clones.

The sequenced material came from spleen. The clonotype was recovered from a female BALB/c mouse given C57BL/6 T cells with graft-versus-host disease after an allogeneic hematopoietic cell transplant. This sequence uses TRBV13-3 and TRBJ2-7; the D region possibly corresponds to TRBD2 (6 bases align). The CDR3: CASRGDFYEQYF. Incomplete CDR3 DNA: TGTGCCAGCAGGGGGGACTTCTATGAACAGTAC.